One sample yielded the 5 T cell receptor beta chains listed below, sequenced in a study of metastatic and nonmetastatic thyroid tumors. TCRdb reanalyzed the PCR reads with MiXCR. The repertoire holds some 38,000 clones, with about 13% as singletons. Ahead of thyroid surgery, no patient had received treatment of any kind. Specimen: blood. Receptors originate from a female donor with papillary thyroid cancer or a benign thyroid nodule (not recorded which). Some clones in this sample may be carry-over from other donors' samples.

J is TRBJ2-7 and V is TRBV6-6; D is undetermined. CDR3 size: 15 residues. The germline gives CDR1 MNHNY, CDR2 SVGAGI (reference sequence). V was pared by 0 bases and J by 10 bases, with 19 bases between. CDR3 in amino acids: CASSYSPRTHEYQYF. The CDR3 nucleotides read TGTGCCAGCAGTTACTCACCCAGGACCCACGAGTACCAGTACTTC.

In its sample, this clone was seen many times. J is TRBJ2-7 and V is TRBV2, with TRBD1 matching 11 bases. The germline gives CDR1 SNHLY, CDR2 FYNNEI. This CDR3 spans 16 amino acids. The junction had 12 bases not matched to a gene; V was cut back by 6 bases and J by 5 bases. The CDR3 protein is CASSVDRDRGDHEQYF. CDR3 bases: TGTGCCAGCAGCGTGGACCGGGACAGGGGGGACCACGAGCAGTACTTC.

This clone has at least ten counts. The genes are TRBV6-1 and TRBJ2-1; TRBD2 is a possible D gene (6 bases). V lost 8 bases, J lost 5 bases, and 22 bases lay in between. This CDR3 spans 16 amino acids. Germline V gene sequence: CDR1 MNHNS, CDR2 SASEGT. The CDR3 here is CASVWGLARRDNEQFF. In DNA form, the CDR3 reads TGTGCCAGCGTATGGGGTCTAGCGCGGCGCGACAATGAGCAGTTCTTC.

The chain couples TRBV6-5 to TRBJ1-6; tentatively, D is TRBD1 (6 bases). CDR3 length: 15 residues. Germline CDR1 and CDR2: MNHEY and SVGAGI. V gave up 6 bases and J gave up 5 bases, with 14 bases separating them. The CDR3 bases are TGTGCCAGCAGGTACACTGGACAGCATAATTCACCCCTCCACTTT. Encoded protein: CASRYTGQHNSPLHF.

The sample holds a few counts of this clone. The V and J genes are TRBV6-2 or TRBV6-3 and TRBJ2-1, with D possibly matching TRBD2 (6 bases). The CDR3 has 16 residues. Trimming left V 2 bases short and J 7 bases short, with 18 bases between. Germline CDR1 reads MNHEY; CDR2 reads SVGEGT. CDR3 in DNA: TGTGCCAGCAGTTACAAGGACTACCCAGGGTGGAATGAGCAGTTCTTC. It encodes CASSYKDYPGWNEQFF.